This T cell receptor (beta chain) was captured by sequencing in a study of glioma-infiltrating T cells after dendritic cell vaccination. Study details: Autologous tumor lysate was loaded overnight onto monocyte-derived dendritic cells grown less than 8 days with IL-4 and GM-CSF.

The primer mix had 60 V beta and 13 J beta primers. Repertoires were generated with immunoSEQ multiplex PCR, while TCRdb's copy carries only in-frame clones and drops some. In the table there are tens of thousands of clones, roughly four fifths of which are singletons. This clone was recorded once. Specified time point: after dendritic cell vaccination, including at tumor progression/relapse. No glioblastoma patient carried an isocitrate dehydrogenase mutation. PBMC were collected before vaccination, two weeks after the third vaccination, and at progression. This CDR3 has 15 residues. CDR1 and CDR2 (germline): SNHLY, FYNNEI. Trimming cost V 1 base and J 3 bases, with 10 bases left between them.

The rearrangement links TRBV2 to TRBJ2-1, with D perhaps TRBD2 (5 bases). This material consisted of blood, taken after dendritic cell vaccination. This clonotype originated in a human donor with glioblastoma. DNA of the CDR3: TGTGCCAGCAGTGAAGGGAAAGGGAGCTACAATGAGCAGTTCTTC. Its translation is CASSEGKGSYNEQFF. The full variable domain, completed using reference TRBV2 and TRBJ2-1, is EPEVTQTPSHQVTQMGQEVILRCVPISNHLYFYWYRQILGQKVEFLVSFYNNEISEKSEIFDDQFSVERPDGSNFTLKIRSTKLEDSAMYFCASSEGKGSYNEQFFGPGTRLTVL.